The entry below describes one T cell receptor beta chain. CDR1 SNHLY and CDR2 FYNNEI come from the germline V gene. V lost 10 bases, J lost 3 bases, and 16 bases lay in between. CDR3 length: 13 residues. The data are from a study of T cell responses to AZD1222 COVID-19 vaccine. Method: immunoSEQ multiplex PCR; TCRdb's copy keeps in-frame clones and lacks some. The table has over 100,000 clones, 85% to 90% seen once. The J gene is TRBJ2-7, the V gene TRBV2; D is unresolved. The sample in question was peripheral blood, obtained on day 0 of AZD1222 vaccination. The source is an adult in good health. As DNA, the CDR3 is TGTGCCATCCTCACCGGACGGTACTACGAGCAGTACTTC. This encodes CAILTGRYYEQYF. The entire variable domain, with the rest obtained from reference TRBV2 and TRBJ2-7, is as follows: EPEVTQTPSHQVTQMGQEVILRCVPISNHLYFYWYRQILGQKVEFLVSFYNNEISEKSEIFDDQFSVERPDGSNFTLKIRSTKLEDSAMYFCAILTGRYYEQYFGPGTRLTVT.